This T cell receptor beta chain was identified in a study of shared clonotypes between healthy human individuals. Study-wide findings and caveats: Specimens sampled were limited to blood, with tissue repertoires likely differing. A few donors held roughly 5% of naive CD4 clonotypes in common. It was anticipated that sequencing depth would influence how many clonotypes donors shared.

The data were produced by immunoSEQ multiplex PCR, yet TCRdb's version contains in-frame clones alone and is incomplete. The table has approximately 1.9 million clones, roughly 95% seen once. V was trimmed by 5 bases and J by 8 bases, leaving 22 bases between them. This CDR3 is 16 amino acids long. CDR1 SGHVS and CDR2 FNYEAQ come from the germline V gene. CD45RO-negative, CCR7-positively selected cells formed the naive CD8 fraction, excluding terminally differentiated effector memory CD45RA+ cells. All the donors were Caucasian adults who lived in Nashville, Tennessee. Notes on this clone: Its antigen is currently unknown.

Sequencing was carried out using naive CD8+ T cells from PBMCs. This receptor was taken from a man aged 18 to 30 in good health. Some clones in this sample may be carry-over from other donors' samples. The rearrangement joins TRBV7-6 to TRBJ2-1; tentative D call: TRBD1 (5 bases). The CDR3 protein is CASSLQWAAGAYEQFF. The DNA of the CDR3 is TGTGCCAGCAGCCTCCAATGGGCTGCTGGGGCTTATGAGCAGTTCTTC. Together with reference TRBV7-6 and TRBJ2-1, the CDR3 gives the full variable domain: GAGVSQSPRYKVTKRGQDVALRCDPISGHVSLYWYRQALGQGPEFLTYFNYEAQQDKSGLPNDRFSAERPEGSISTLTIQRTEQRDSAMYRCASSLQWAAGAYEQFFGPGTRLTVL.